The next 6 T cell receptor beta chains were all read from a single sample in a study of blood T cell repertoires in COVID-19 (dated by TCRdb to 2019 to 2021). Library construction relied on the immunoSEQ multiplex PCR assay. What TCRdb holds here is the immuneACCESS table cut down to in-frame rearrangements. Part of the clones is not present; checked against another copy, under half of the missing clones reflect an unresolved V gene, and the others are unexplained. This sample is represented by more than 150,000 clones; roughly 79% of them were singletons. The leading ten clones occupy approximately 12% of the sample. The specimen was peripheral blood. These receptors all come from a woman of 80 years or more with COVID-19, enrolled during active disease.

The chain combines TRBV27 with TRBJ2-1; D gene unclear. The CDR3 loop spans 13 amino acids. V was cut by 1 base and J by 4 bases, with 5 bases left in between. Germline values: CDR1 MNHEY, CDR2 SMNVEV (reference sequence). The CDR3 spells CASSLYSYNEQFF. DNA of the CDR3: TGTGCCAGCAGTTTATATTCTTACAATGAGCAGTTCTTC.

The rearrangement links TRBV7-8 to TRBJ2-1; D gene uncertain. Germline CDR1 is SGHVS and CDR2 is FQNEAQ. CDR3 length: 15 residues. V lost 2 bases and J lost 10, with 18 bases in between. CDR3 nucleotide sequence: TGTGCCAGCAGCTTAACGTACCGAGCACAGAACGAGCAGTTCTTC. Encoded protein: CASSLTYRAQNEQFF.

The CDR3 loop is CASSSLRRDRESGANVLTF. The CDR3 DNA sequence: TGTGCCAGCAGCTCCCTGCGACGGGACAGGGAGTCTGGGGCCAACGTCCTGACTTTC. The chain has TRBV11-3 and TRBJ2-6; 9 nucleotides line up with TRBD1. There are 19 residues in the CDR3. The germline CDR1 and CDR2 sequences are SGHNT and YENEEA. Unmatched junction bases numbered 11, after V lost 4 bases and J lost 1 base.

This clone has a single count. In DNA form, the CDR3 reads TGTGCCAGCAGCTCCCCAGAGGGACAGAACTATGGCTACACCTTC. Translating gives CASSSPEGQNYGYTF. The chain recombines TRBV7-9 with TRBJ1-2, with 7 bases identical to TRBD1. The germline V gene has CDR1 SEHNR and CDR2 FQNEAQ (reference sequence). The CDR3 is 15 residues long. V was pared by 4 bases and J by 2 bases, with 7 bases of the junction left unmatched.

The V and J genes are TRBV27 and TRBJ2-7; D is perhaps TRBD1 (6 bases). Germline loops: CDR1 MNHEY, CDR2 SMNVEV (reference sequence). V was trimmed by 6 bases and J by 5 bases, leaving 20 bases between them. This CDR3 spans 15 amino acids. This CDR3 is CASSPLPPTGHEQYF. The CDR3 nucleotides read TGTGCCAGCAGCCCATTGCCCCCTACAGGGCACGAGCAGTACTTC.

The chain is built from TRBV28 and TRBJ2-2; D not resolved. The germline CDR1 and CDR2 sequences are MDHEN and SYDVKM. The CDR3 totals 13 residues. V was pared by 8 bases and J by 4 bases, with 11 bases between. CDR3 DNA: TGTGCCAGCGCCAGATACACCACCGGGGAGCTGTTTTTT. Translating gives CASARYTTGELFF.